This entry describes one T cell receptor beta chain. The antigen it recognizes is unknown. One base away there is no much larger clone; base qualities are not given. The cohort comprised 35 to 45 patients with surgically resected non-small-cell lung cancer who had both primary tumor and brain metastasis specimens. Tumor specimens were archival formalin-fixed, paraffin-embedded tissues. The data belong to a study of brain metastases from non-small cell lung cancer (dated by TCRdb to the late 2010s). Turning to the overall study: The immune microenvironment of paired resected primary tumors and brain metastases from non-small-cell lung cancer patients was profiled.

Libraries came from the immunoSEQ multiplex PCR assay. T-cell receptor beta chain repertoire sequencing was carried out together with a 770-gene immune expression panel. Drawn from immuneACCESS, this table holds only the in-frame rearrangements with V and J called that TCRdb kept. Clones are partly lost; checked studies trace under half to an unresolved V gene and leave the rest unexplained. For this sample there are thousands of clones; about four fifths appear just once. Approximately 40% of the sample is in the top ten clones. The investigation overall reported the following: TCR repertoires were found to be largely shared between paired brain metastases and primary tumors, although sparse T-cell densities were observed in the brain metastases. T-cell clones appeared expanded in approximately 68% of brain metastases relative to the matched primary tumors. T-cell infiltration was lower in brain metastases than in primary tumors (P < 0.001).

Trimming accounts for 4 bases at V and 8 bases at J, while the number of junction bases matched to no gene is 13. As encoded in the germline V gene, CDR1 is MNHNS while CDR2 is SASEGT. From cysteine to phenylalanine, the CDR3 is 17 amino acids long. Only CDR3 DNA is held: 51 bases, read in frame from base 1. The chain was built from TRBV6-1 and TRBJ1-6; 8 central nucleotides agree with TRBD1. The clonotype was recovered from a donor at least 40 years old with non-small cell lung cancer. The material sequenced was tissue from a brain metastasis. The cell subset or site label on this specimen signifies: resected brain metastasis paired with primary lung tumor. The sequenced DNA: TGTGCCAGCAGTGGTGGACAGGGAGAGGTTTTTTATTCACCCCTCCACTTT. Its coded protein is CASSGGQGEVFYSPLHF.